These 24 T cell receptor beta chains originate from one sample sequenced in a study of T cell responses to AZD1222 COVID-19 vaccine (dated by TCRdb to the early 2020s). Library preparation employed the immunoSEQ multiplex PCR assay. The source is immuneACCESS, and TCRdb retained only in-frame sequences with V and J called. Part of the clones is not carried over; for the studies checked, unresolved V genes explain less than half of this, and the remainder is unexplained. Present in this sample are some 100,000 clones, about 87% of which were seen just once. Jointly, the top ten make up 3% to 4% of the sample. According to the study, the label for this sample's time point signals: baseline before first vaccination. Specimen: peripheral blood, collected on day 0 of AZD1222 vaccination. Every receptor here comes from an adult in good health.

In its sample, this clone was seen once. The V gene is TRBV5-6, the J gene TRBJ1-6; D gene uncertain. The germline CDR1 and CDR2 sequences are SGHDT and YYEEEE. V was cut by 2 bases and J by 0 bases, with 12 bases left in between. The CDR3 is 17 residues long. The CDR3 region has the DNA TGTGCCAGCAGCTTCCGCCGTCGTAGCTCCTATAATTCACCCCTCCACTTT. It encodes CASSFRRRSSYNSPLHF.

The CDR3 spells CASSLTVNTGELFF. CDR3 coding DNA: TGTGCCAGCAGCTTAACAGTGAACACCGGGGAGCTGTTTTTT. The chain recombines TRBV5-5 with TRBJ2-2; D unclear. V was trimmed by 2 bases and J by 1 base, leaving 6 bases between them. Per the germline V gene, CDR1 is SGHKS and CDR2 is YYEKEE (reference sequence). The CDR3 consists of 14 residues.

J is TRBJ1-2 and V is TRBV2, with a weak D call TRBD1 (5 bases). The CDR3 consists of 16 residues. Germline values: CDR1 SNHLY, CDR2 FYNNEI. Trimming removed 10 bases at V and 1 base at J, with 22 bases between. The CDR3 spells CATHPLTDTFNYGYTF. DNA of the CDR3: TGTGCCACTCACCCACTGACGGACACTTTTAACTATGGCTACACCTTC.

This chain uses TRBV5-6 with TRBJ1-6, with 9 bases fitting TRBD1. V trimming: 3 bases; J trimming: 4 bases; junction bases outside the gene matches: 5. CDR1 is SGHDT, CDR2 YYEEEE, per germline. The CDR3 contains 16 residues. This chain's CDR3 is CASSSGQGRYNSPLHF. The CDR3 nucleotides are TGTGCCAGCAGCTCCGGACAGGGGAGGTATAATTCACCCCTCCACTTT.

This clone was observed a handful of times. The V and J genes are TRBV5-5 and TRBJ1-3, with D unclear. Germline V gives CDR1 SGHKS, CDR2 YYEKEE (reference sequence). V shed 0 bases and J shed 0 bases, with 10 bases lying between them. The CDR3 totals 16 residues. The CDR3 loop reads CASSLGRLSSGNTIYF. The CDR3 nucleotides read TGTGCCAGCAGCTTGGGGAGGCTGAGCTCTGGAAACACCATATATTTT.

In this sample, this clone turned up once. The chain combines TRBV5-1 with TRBJ1-4; 7 nucleotides align to TRBD1. There are 16 residues in the CDR3. CDR1 and CDR2 (germline): SGHRS, YFSETQ. Germline trimming cut 3 bases from V and 2 bases from J; bases unmatched to any gene: 7. CDR3: CASSSDRVATNEKLFF. CDR3 nucleotide sequence: TGCGCCAGCAGCTCCGACAGGGTGGCGACTAATGAAAAACTGTTTTTT.

The chain links TRBV7-2 to TRBJ2-2; D remains ambiguous. The V end lost 1 base, the J end lost 0 bases, and 6 bases lay between the germline ends. The germline V gene encodes CDR1 SGHTA and CDR2 FQGNSA. CDR3 size: 15 residues. CDR3 loop: CASSLDRTNTGELFF. The DNA for the CDR3 is TGTGCCAGCAGCTTAGACAGAACGAACACCGGGGAGCTGTTTTTT.

J is TRBJ2-2 and V is TRBV4-1; D unresolved. Trimming shortened V by 0 bases and J by 3 bases, and 8 bases separated the two germline ends. The germline V gene has CDR1 MGHRA and CDR2 YSYEKL. The CDR3 has 15 residues. The CDR3 reads CASSQELGYTGELFF. In nucleotides, the CDR3 is TGCGCCAGCAGCCAAGAATTAGGGTACACCGGGGAGCTGTTTTTT.

This chain links TRBV4-1 with TRBJ1-6, with a tentative D call TRBD1 (5 bases). V shed 0 bases and J shed 9 bases, with 18 bases lying between them. CDR1 is MGHRA and CDR2 is YSYEKL in the germline V gene. The CDR3 consists of 17 residues. The CDR3 sequence: CASSQERGRGSGSPLHF. The CDR3 coding sequence is TGCGCCAGCAGCCAAGAACGTGGACGGGGGTCTGGTTCACCCCTCCACTTT.

The chain employs TRBV7-2 and TRBJ1-4; D unresolved. With 1 base removed from V and 6 bases from J, the gap between germline ends came to 12 bases. Germline assignment: CDR1 SGHTA and CDR2 FQGNSA. This CDR3 region has 15 residues. This CDR3 reads CASSLVVGQDEKLFF. CDR3 DNA sequence: TGTGCCAGCAGCTTAGTGGTAGGTCAGGATGAAAAACTGTTTTTT.

This chain uses TRBV18 with TRBJ2-3, with TRBD1 matching 11 bases. V shed 2 bases and J 1 base; nucleotides not matched to a gene: 2. The CDR3 totals 16 residues. Germline V lookup: CDR1 KGHSH, CDR2 LQKENI. The CDR3 nucleotides read TGTGCCAGCTCACCATTGGGACAGGGGGGCACAGATACGCAGTATTTT. Amino acid sequence: CASSPLGQGGTDTQYF.

This rearrangement joins TRBV7-8 to TRBJ1-2; weak D call: TRBD1 (5 bases). Germline values: CDR1 SGHVS, CDR2 FQNEAQ. The CDR3 has 14 residues. The V end was cut by 5 bases, the J end by 3 bases, with 13 bases between. For the CDR3, the DNA is TGTGCCAGCAGCCGAGTGACAGCCCACTATGGCTACACCTTC. Residues: CASSRVTAHYGYTF. Filled out from reference TRBV7-8 and TRBJ1-2, the complete variable domain reads GAGVSQSPRYKVAKRGQDVALRCDPISGHVSLFWYQQALGQGPEFLTYFQNEAQLDKSGLPSDRFFAERPEGSVSTLKIQRTQQEDSAVYLCASSRVTAHYGYTFGSGTRLTVV.

This clone was observed a handful of times. The V and J genes are TRBV7-2 and TRBJ1-2; tentatively, D is TRBD1 (6 bases). V shed 4 bases and J shed 6 bases, with 18 bases lying between them. The germline V gene has CDR1 SGHTA and CDR2 FQGNSA. The CDR3 totals 15 residues. In nucleotides, the CDR3 is TGTGCCAGCAGCTCCTACCTACAGGGCGGGGATGGCTACACCTTC. Residues: CASSSYLQGGDGYTF.

This clone has just a few counts. The chain uses TRBV3-1 (or the pseudogene TRBV3-2) and TRBJ1-2, with TRBD1 identical over 7 bases. Germline V gene data show CDR1 as LGHDT and CDR2 as YNNKEL (reference sequence). CDR3 length: 15 residues. J lost 0 bases, V lost 4 bases, and 5 bases had no gene match. In DNA, the CDR3 is TGTGCCAGCAGCCGGGGACAGACGACTAACTATGGCTACACCTTC. Its protein product is CASSRGQTTNYGYTF.

The chain carries TRBV28 and TRBJ1-1; 8 nucleotides line up with TRBD1. The J segment lost 3 bases and the V segment lost 4 bases, leaving 13 bases of the junction unmatched. CDR1 and CDR2 from the germline V gene are MDHEN and SYDVKM. The CDR3 sequence is 17 residues long. CDR3 amino acids: CASSSRSRAGGHTEAFF. The CDR3 bases are TGTGCCAGCAGTTCCCGTTCTAGGGCAGGGGGCCACACTGAAGCTTTCTTT.

The rearrangement joins TRBV15 to TRBJ2-7; TRBD2 matches 7 bases. Trimming cost V 5 bases and J 7 bases; bases outside gene matches: 14. This CDR3 comprises 15 residues. Germline V gene data show CDR1 as LNHNV and CDR2 as YYDKDF (reference sequence). The CDR3 nucleotides are TGTGCCACCAGCCAGACGGGACTACCGATGCGGGAGCAGTACTTC. Translation gives CATSQTGLPMREQYF.

The chain joins TRBV5-6 to TRBJ2-7, with D unclear. The ends were cut back, 2 bases at V and 0 bases at J, with 12 bases in the middle. CDR3 length: 15 residues. The germline V gene encodes CDR1 SGHDT and CDR2 YYEEEE. CDR3 DNA sequence: TGTGCCAGCAGCTTAGGTCAGGATGGCTCCTACGAGCAGTACTTC. Its protein product is CASSLGQDGSYEQYF.

The V gene is TRBV6-2 or TRBV6-3, the J gene TRBJ1-2, with TRBD1 identical over 7 bases. Germline loops: CDR1 MNHEY, CDR2 SVGEGT. This CDR3 region has 14 residues. Trimming removed 5 bases from V and 9 bases from J; junction bases left unmatched: 12. CDR3 loop: CASSRPSTGNSYTF. The CDR3 DNA sequence: TGTGCCAGCAGTCGCCCTTCGACAGGGAATAGCTACACCTTC.

The gene calls are TRBV29-1 and TRBJ2-5, with D perhaps matching TRBD1 (6 bases). Trimming cost V 7 bases and J 4 bases, with 16 bases left between them. This CDR3 spans 13 amino acids. Per the germline V gene, CDR1 is SQVTM and CDR2 is ANQGSEA. CDR3 in amino acids: CSAKTGRLETQYF. As DNA, the CDR3 is TGCAGCGCAAAGACAGGCAGGTTAGAGACCCAGTACTTC.

The CDR3 loop is CASSLGVMNTEAFF. The DNA for the CDR3 is TGTGCCAGCAGCTTAGGGGTTATGAACACTGAAGCTTTCTTT. The chain employs TRBV7-2 and TRBJ1-1, with D unresolved. Germline CDR1 reads SGHTA; CDR2 reads FQGNSA. V was trimmed by 1 base and J by 0 bases, leaving 6 bases between them. The CDR3 spans 14 residues.

The rearrangement links TRBV29-1 to TRBJ1-1; 11 positions match TRBD1. Trimming cost V 6 bases and J 4 bases; bases outside gene matches: 1. This CDR3 has 12 residues. Germline values: CDR1 SQVTM, CDR2 ANQGSEA. Written as DNA, the CDR3 is TGCAGCGTGGGGACAGGGGGCACTGAAGCTTTCTTT. It specifies CSVGTGGTEAFF.

The rearrangement links TRBV2 to TRBJ1-4, with D unresolved. The CDR3 is 12 residues long. Germline V gene lookup returns CDR1 SNHLY and CDR2 FYNNEI. The V and J ends lost 6 bases and 7 bases respectively, with 9 bases between them. CDR3 sequence: CASRAVGEKLFF. The CDR3 DNA sequence: TGTGCCAGCAGGGCAGTGGGTGAAAAACTGTTTTTT.

The gene calls are TRBV19 and TRBJ2-1; the D call may be TRBD1 or TRBD2 (5 bases each). CDR1 and CDR2 from the germline V gene are LNHDA and SQIVND (reference sequence). CDR3 size: 16 residues. Trimming took off 3 bases at V and 3 bases at J, with 15 bases between the two ends. DNA of the CDR3: TGTGCCAGTAGTATGATCGGGGTTCAGGGCTACAATGAGCAGTTCTTC. It codes for CASSMIGVQGYNEQFF.

The V call is TRBV4-3, the J call TRBJ1-2, with D perhaps TRBD1 (6 bases). Germline V gives CDR1 LGHNA, CDR2 YSLEER. CDR3 size: 13 residues. Trimming left V 4 bases short and J 4 bases short, with 10 bases between. The CDR3 loop is CASSLEQGYGYTF. The CDR3 DNA reads TGCGCCAGCAGCCTTGAACAGGGCTATGGCTACACCTTC.